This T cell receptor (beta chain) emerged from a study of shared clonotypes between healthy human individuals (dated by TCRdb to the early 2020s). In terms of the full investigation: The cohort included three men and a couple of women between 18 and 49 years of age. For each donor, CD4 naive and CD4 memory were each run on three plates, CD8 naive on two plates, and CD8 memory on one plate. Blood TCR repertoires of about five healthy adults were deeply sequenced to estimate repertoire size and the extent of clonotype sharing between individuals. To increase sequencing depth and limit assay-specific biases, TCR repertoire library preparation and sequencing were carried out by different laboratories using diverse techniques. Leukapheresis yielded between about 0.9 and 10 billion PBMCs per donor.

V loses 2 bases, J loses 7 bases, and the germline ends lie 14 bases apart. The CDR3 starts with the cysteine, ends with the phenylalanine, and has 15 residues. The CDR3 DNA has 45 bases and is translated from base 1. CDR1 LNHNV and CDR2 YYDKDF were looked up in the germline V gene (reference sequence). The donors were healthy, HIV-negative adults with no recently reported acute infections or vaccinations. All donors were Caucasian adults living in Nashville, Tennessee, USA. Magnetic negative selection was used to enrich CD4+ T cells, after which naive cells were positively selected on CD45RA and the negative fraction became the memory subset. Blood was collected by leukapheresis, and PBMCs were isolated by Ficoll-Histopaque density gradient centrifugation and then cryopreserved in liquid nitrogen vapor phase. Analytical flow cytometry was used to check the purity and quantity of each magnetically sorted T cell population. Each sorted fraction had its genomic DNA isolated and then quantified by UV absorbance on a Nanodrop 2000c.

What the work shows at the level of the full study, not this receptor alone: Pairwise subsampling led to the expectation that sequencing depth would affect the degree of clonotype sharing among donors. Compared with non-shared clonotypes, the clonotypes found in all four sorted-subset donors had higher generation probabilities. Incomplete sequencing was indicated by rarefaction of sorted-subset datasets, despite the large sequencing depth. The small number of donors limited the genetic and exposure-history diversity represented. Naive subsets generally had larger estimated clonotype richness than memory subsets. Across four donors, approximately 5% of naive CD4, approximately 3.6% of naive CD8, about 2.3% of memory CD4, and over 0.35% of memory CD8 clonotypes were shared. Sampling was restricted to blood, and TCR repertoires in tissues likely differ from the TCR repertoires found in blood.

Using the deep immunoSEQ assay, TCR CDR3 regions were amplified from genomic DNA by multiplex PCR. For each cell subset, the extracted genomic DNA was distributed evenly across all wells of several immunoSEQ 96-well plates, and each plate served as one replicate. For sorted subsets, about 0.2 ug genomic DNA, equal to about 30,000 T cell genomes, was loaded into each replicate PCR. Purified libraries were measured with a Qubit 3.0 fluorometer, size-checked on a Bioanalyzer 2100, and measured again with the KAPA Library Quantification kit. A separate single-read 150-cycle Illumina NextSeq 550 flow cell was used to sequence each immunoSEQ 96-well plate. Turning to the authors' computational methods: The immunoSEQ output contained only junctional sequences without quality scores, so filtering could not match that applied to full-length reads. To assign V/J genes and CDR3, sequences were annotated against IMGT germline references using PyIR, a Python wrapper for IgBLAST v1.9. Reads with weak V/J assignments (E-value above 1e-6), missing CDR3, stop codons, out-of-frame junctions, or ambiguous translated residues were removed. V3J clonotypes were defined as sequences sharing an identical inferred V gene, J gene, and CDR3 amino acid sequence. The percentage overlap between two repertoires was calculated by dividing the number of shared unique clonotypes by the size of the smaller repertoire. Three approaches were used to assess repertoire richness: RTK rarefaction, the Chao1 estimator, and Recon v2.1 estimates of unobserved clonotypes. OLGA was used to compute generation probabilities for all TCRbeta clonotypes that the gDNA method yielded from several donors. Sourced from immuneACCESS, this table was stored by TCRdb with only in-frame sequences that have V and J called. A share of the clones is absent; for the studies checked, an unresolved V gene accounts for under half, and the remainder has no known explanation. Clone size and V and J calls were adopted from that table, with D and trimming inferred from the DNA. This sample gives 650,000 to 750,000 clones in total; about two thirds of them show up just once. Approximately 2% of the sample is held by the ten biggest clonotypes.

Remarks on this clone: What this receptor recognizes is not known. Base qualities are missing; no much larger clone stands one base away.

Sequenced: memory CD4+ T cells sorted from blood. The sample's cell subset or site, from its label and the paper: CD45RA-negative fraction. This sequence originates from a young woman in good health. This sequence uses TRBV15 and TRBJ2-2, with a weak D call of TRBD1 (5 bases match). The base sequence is TGTGCCACCAGCAGACAGGGTTTGTCGGGCGGGGAGCTGTTTTTT. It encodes CATSRQGLSGGELFF.